This TCR beta chain appears in the sequencing data of a study of post-analysis software for immune sequencing data (dated by TCRdb to 2013 to 2016). General notes on the study: Disease courses on record covered relapsing-remitting, secondary progressive and progressive-relapsing multiple sclerosis, though some patients had no subtype annotation. The multiple sclerosis patient repertoires were compared with about a dozen previously published healthy control repertoires from donors aged about 6 to 26 years. A subset of samples was prepared in parallel using single-end sample barcoding, then pooled and co-amplified after Illumina adapter ligation.

Library prep was done by PCR. The listed sequencing device is Illumina HiSeq 2500. Unique molecular identifiers were incorporated into TCR beta cDNA libraries to reduce PCR and sequencing biases. Roughly 500,000 cDNA molecules were obtained for every 1 to 10 million input T cells, so each molecule roughly corresponded to one T cell. The patient libraries were prepared and sequenced with the same protocol used for the earlier healthy control dataset. Within a given batch, samples were prepared together, multiplexed and sequenced on the same HiSeq lane. The study's processing was this. MIGEC handled the raw barcoded reads, throwing out single-read molecular identifier groups before consensus assembly and CDR3 extraction. Clonotype tables were post-analysed with VDJtools, normalizing diversity by down-sampling all datasets to the smallest sample size. Repertoire overlap clustering matched CDR3 amino acid but not nucleotide sequences to correct batch-related cross-sample contamination. The raw public reads went through TCRdb reprocessing: fastp at Q25, MiXCR clone calling, in-frame beta chains kept. Rows merge per CDR3 protein into single entries with the most common DNA and genes. It is TCRdb's table, rather than the study itself, that gives the V and J calls and clone size. For this sample there are roughly 650,000 distinct CDR3 sequences; around 60% appear just once. The ten largest clones represent over 9% of the sample.

Relative to germline, V is 0 bases shorter and J is 8 bases shorter, with 13 bases between their ends. The CDR3 starts with the cysteine, ends with the phenylalanine, and has 14 residues. CDR3 DNA only is kept here, 42 bases in frame from base 1. CDR1 and CDR2, per the germline V gene (reference sequence), are LGHDT and YNNKEL. In the case of this clonotype: Its antigen is still unknown. Qualities for individual bases were not recorded, and no much larger clone is one base off.

To demonstrate the VDJtools post-analysis software, TCR beta repertoires were profiled from the peripheral blood of roughly 14 young patients with multiple sclerosis. The multiple sclerosis patients were children and adolescents ranging in age from roughly 6 to 16 years. On the study overall, not on this receptor specifically: A handful of TRBV segments, including TRBV5-6, TRBV5-1 and TRBV20-1, were significantly more frequent in patients than controls. Significantly lower normalized Chao1 diversity was found in multiple sclerosis patients than in controls, suggesting substantial peripheral T-cell clonal expansion. The control group was slightly older than the multiple sclerosis patient group. When samples were clustered directly using the F measure, samples prepared in the same batch co-clustered strongly, which prompted a batch-effect correction.

The TCR sequence derives from a girl aged 2-10 years with multiple sclerosis. Sequenced input: blood. The chain joins TRBV3-1 to TRBJ1-2; the D region possibly corresponds to TRBD1 (5 bases align). The DNA sequence follows: TGTGCCAGCAGCCAAGACCCCCAGGGATTCGGCTACACCTTC. Translated, it gives CASSQDPQGFGYTF.